The 32 T cell receptor beta chains in this list originate from one sample, sequenced in a study of OX40 agonist ivuxolimab in advanced cancers. Sequenced by immunoSEQ multiplex PCR; TCRdb stores in-frame clones only, minus some. Seen here are about 24,000 clones, 60% to 80% observed once, and the top ten hold around 19%. Sequences were derived from CD4+ or CD8+ T cells sorted from blood, sampled in a trial of the OX40 agonist ivuxolimab. These receptors were collected from an adult with an advanced solid tumor such as melanoma, head and neck, liver or kidney cancer.

The chain has TRBV5-1 and TRBJ2-7; D gene ambiguous. CDR1 and CDR2 (germline): SGHRS, YFSETQ. The V and J ends lost 5 bases and 2 bases respectively, with 14 bases between them. This CDR3 region has 14 residues. CDR3 amino acids: CASSLADGPYEQYF. CDR3 DNA: TGCGCCAGCAGTCTCGCCGACGGCCCCTACGAGCAGTACTTC.

This chain uses TRBV11-2 with TRBJ2-3, with 15 bases that match TRBD2. This CDR3 spans 15 amino acids. CDR1 and CDR2 from the germline V gene are SGHAT and FQNNGV. J lost 2 bases, V lost 8 bases, and 2 bases had no gene match. CDR3 in amino acids: CASGTSGRPTDTQYF. The CDR3 region has the DNA TGTGCCAGCGGGACTAGCGGGAGGCCCACAGATACGCAGTATTTT.

This chain connects TRBV7-7 to TRBJ2-2, with TRBD1 matching 7 bases. J was trimmed by 4 bases and V by 5 bases; bases with no gene match: 4. The CDR3 totals 14 residues. The germline V gene encodes CDR1 SSHAT and CDR2 FNYEAQ (reference sequence). CDR3 DNA: TGTGCCAGCAGCAGCCACAGGGGCACCGGGGAGCTGTTTTTT. This encodes CASSSHRGTGELFF. The full variable domain, rest sourced from reference TRBV7-7 and TRBJ2-2, is GAGVSQSPRYKVTKRGQDVTLRCDPISSHATLYWYQQALGQGPEFLTYFNYEAQPDKSGLPSDRFSAERPEGSISTLTIQRTEQRDSAMYRCASSSHRGTGELFFGEGSRLTVL.

This clone was seen once. The chain carries TRBV7-9 and TRBJ1-1; 8 nucleotides line up with TRBD1. This CDR3 comprises 13 residues. Unmatched junction bases numbered 3, after V lost 5 bases and J lost 4 bases. CDR1 is SEHNR, CDR2 FQNEAQ, per germline (reference sequence). Here the CDR3 reads CASSLQGGTEAFF. The CDR3 region has the DNA TGTGCCAGCAGCCTACAGGGGGGCACTGAAGCTTTCTTT.

This clone has a handful of counts. The chain joins TRBV30 to TRBJ2-7, with D perhaps matching TRBD1 (5 bases). CDR1 GTSNPN and CDR2 SVGIG come from the germline V gene (reference sequence). The CDR3 runs to 11 residues. Trimming removed 4 bases at V and 7 bases at J, with 11 bases between. CDR3 coding DNA: TGTGCCTGGATGGGGCAAACAGAGCAGTACTTC. This sequence encodes CAWMGQTEQYF. Complete variable domain (other parts from reference TRBV30 and TRBJ2-7): SQTIHQWPATLVQPVGSPLSLECTVEGTSNPNLYWYRQAAGRGLQLLFYSVGIGQISSEVPQNLSASRPQDRQFILSSKKLLLSDSGFYLCAWMGQTEQYFGPGTRLTVT.

This clone has only a few counts. The chain carries TRBV7-3 and TRBJ2-3, with TRBD2 identical over 10 bases. V was clipped by 0 bases and J by 6 bases; unmatched bases: 3. The germline V gene has CDR1 SGHTA and CDR2 FQGTGA. The CDR3 has 15 amino acids. The CDR3 protein is CASSLTSGGSDTQYF. The CDR3 DNA sequence: TGTGCCAGCAGCTTAACTAGCGGGGGGAGTGATACGCAGTATTTT.

The chain links TRBV28 to TRBJ2-5; unclear D gene. CDR1 and CDR2 from the germline V gene are MDHEN and SYDVKM. V dropped 2 bases and J dropped 1 base, with 5 bases sitting between them. The CDR3 is made up of 13 amino acids. Here the CDR3 reads CASSLSFQETQYF. In DNA, the CDR3 is TGTGCCAGCAGTTTAAGTTTCCAAGAGACCCAGTACTTC.

This chain uses TRBV7-2 with TRBJ1-1; D remains ambiguous. Germline V gene data show CDR1 as SGHTA and CDR2 as FQGNSA. CDR3 length equals 13 residues. V shed 5 bases and J shed 0 bases, with 7 bases lying between them. The CDR3 spells CASSLFMNTEAFF. CDR3 nucleotides: TGTGCCAGCAGCCTCTTTATGAACACTGAAGCTTTCTTT. The variable domain in full, with the rest retrieved from reference TRBV7-2 and TRBJ1-1, is GAGVSQSPSNKVTEKGKDVELRCDPISGHTALYWYRQSLGQGLEFLIYFQGNSAPDKSGLPSDRFSAERTGGSVSTLTIQRTQQEDSAVYLCASSLFMNTEAFFGQGTRLTVV.

The gene calls are TRBV18 and TRBJ2-1, with 10 bases fitting TRBD2. The CDR3 has 15 residues. CDR1 and CDR2 from the germline V gene are KGHSH and LQKENI. Trimming removed 2 bases from V and 4 bases from J; junction bases left unmatched: 2. The CDR3 is CASSPGLAEYNEQFF. In nucleotides, the CDR3 is TGTGCCAGCTCACCAGGACTAGCGGAATACAATGAGCAGTTCTTC.

The chain joins TRBV7-3 to TRBJ2-1; 10 nucleotides agree with TRBD2. V shed 2 bases and J 6 bases; nucleotides not matched to a gene: 4. The CDR3 totals 15 residues. In germline, CDR1 is SGHTA, CDR2 FQGTGA. This chain's CDR3 is CASSLQGTSANEQFF. The DNA of the CDR3 is TGTGCCAGCAGCTTACAAGGGACTAGCGCCAATGAGCAGTTCTTC.

The chain has TRBV7-2 and TRBJ2-7; D is undetermined. Trimming took off 4 bases at V and 7 bases at J, with 8 bases between the two ends. This CDR3 has 11 amino acids. From germline, CDR1 is SGHTA and CDR2 FQGNSA. CDR3 nucleotides: TGTGCCAGCAGCTCTTGGGCTGAGCAGTACTTC. It codes for CASSSWAEQYF.

The J gene is TRBJ2-7, the V gene TRBV6-1, with TRBD2 as a possible D gene (5 bases). This CDR3 is 15 amino acids long. V was shortened by 0 bases and J by 2 bases, with 11 bases between the two germline ends. CDR1 and CDR2 (germline): MNHNS, SASEGT. CDR3 DNA: TGTGCCAGCAGTGAAGCGGGAGCAGGAGCCTACGAGCAGTACTTC. Amino acids: CASSEAGAGAYEQYF.

This clone was counted once. The chain is built from TRBV11-3 and TRBJ1-1, with D possibly matching TRBD1 (6 bases). V lost 4 bases and J lost 1, with 10 bases in between. The CDR3 loop spans 14 amino acids. Germline-derived CDR1 and CDR2 are SGHNT and YENEEA. CDR3: CASSSGVANTEAFF. The CDR3 nucleotides read TGTGCCAGCAGCTCAGGGGTGGCGAACACTGAAGCTTTCTTT.

The rearrangement links TRBV29-1 to TRBJ1-1; D unresolved. CDR1 SQVTM and CDR2 ANQGSEA come from the germline V gene. Trimming removed 4 bases from V and 1 base from J, with 7 bases in between. This CDR3 has 12 amino acids. The CDR3 here is CSVGTSNTEAFF. For the CDR3, the DNA is TGCAGCGTTGGGACGTCGAACACTGAAGCTTTCTTT.

The chain employs TRBV2 and TRBJ2-2, with D possibly matching TRBD2 (5 bases). V lost 6 bases and J lost 0, with 11 bases in between. The CDR3 has 15 residues. CDR1 SNHLY and CDR2 FYNNEI come from the germline V gene. CDR3 sequence: CASRIRTSNTGELFF. The CDR3 coding sequence is TGTGCCAGCAGGATCAGGACTTCGAACACCGGGGAGCTGTTTTTT.

This clone was seen just once. Written as DNA, the CDR3 is TGTGCCAGCAGTCCATTGCGGACTAGCGGGAAGCAAGAGACCCAGTACTTC. This translates into CASSPLRTSGKQETQYF. The chain carries TRBV28 and TRBJ2-5; 12 positions match TRBD2. The CDR3 covers 17 residues. Trimming cost V 5 bases and J 2 bases; bases outside gene matches: 9. Germline loops: CDR1 MDHEN, CDR2 SYDVKM.

There are a few counts of this clone. This chain joins TRBV11-2 and TRBJ2-5; D not resolved. This CDR3 comprises 12 residues. V was cut by 2 bases and J by 1 base, with 2 bases left in between. Germline V gene lookup returns CDR1 SGHAT and CDR2 FQNNGV. CDR3 residues: CASSLPQETQYF. CDR3 bases: TGTGCCAGCAGCTTACCCCAAGAGACCCAGTACTTC. The full variable domain, with the rest looked up from reference TRBV11-2 and TRBJ2-5, is EAGVAQSPRYKIIEKRQSVAFWCNPISGHATLYWYQQILGQGPKLLIQFQNNGVVDDSQLPKDRFSAERLKGVDSTLKIQPAKLEDSAVYLCASSLPQETQYFGPGTRLLVL.

This rearrangement joins TRBV30 to TRBJ2-5; 8 bases align to TRBD2. V was pared by 4 bases and J by 5 bases, with 12 bases of the junction left unmatched. Germline V gene lookup returns CDR1 GTSNPN and CDR2 SVGIG (reference sequence). The CDR3 is 15 amino acids. As DNA, the CDR3 is TGTGCCTGGAACCTAGCGGGTAGGGGGGAGGAGACCCAGTACTTC. Its protein is CAWNLAGRGEETQYF.

The rearrangement uses TRBV6-1 and TRBJ2-7; tentative D call: TRBD2 (5 bases). The V end was cut by 7 bases, the J end by 3 bases, with 16 bases between. Germline loops: CDR1 MNHNS, CDR2 SASEGT. CDR3 length equals 14 residues. In nucleotides, the CDR3 is TGTGCCAGCATCACCTCTCATCGGGGCTACGAGCAGTACTTC. It specifies CASITSHRGYEQYF.

V and J are TRBV7-2 and TRBJ2-5, with D tentatively TRBD2 (6 bases). Trimming cost V 3 bases and J 3 bases, with 17 bases left between them. Germline V gene lookup returns CDR1 SGHTA and CDR2 FQGNSA. This CDR3 is 16 amino acids long. CDR3 DNA sequence: TGTGCCAGCAGCTTCGGTAGCTTGCGGGGAAAAGAGACCCAGTACTTC. Translated: CASSFGSLRGKETQYF.

The chain recombines TRBV5-1 with TRBJ1-3; no reliable D call. V lost 4 bases, J lost 0 bases, and 14 bases lay in between. The CDR3 has 16 residues. CDR1 and CDR2 (germline): SGHRS, YFSETQ. This chain's CDR3 is CASSVSGTGSGNTIYF. The CDR3 nucleotides are TGCGCCAGCAGCGTAAGCGGCACCGGCTCTGGAAACACCATATATTTT.

The chain recombines TRBV25-1 with TRBJ2-2; D is undetermined. The CDR3 has 14 residues. V lost 2 bases, J lost 5 bases, and 9 bases lay in between. Germline CDR1 reads MGHDK; CDR2 reads SYGVNS. The CDR3 bases are TGTGCCAGCAGTGAACTGGGTGGAACCGGGGAGCTGTTTTTT. This gives the protein CASSELGGTGELFF.

This clone was counted once. The rearrangement joins TRBV15 to TRBJ1-2; weak D call: TRBD1 (5 bases). The CDR3 totals 15 residues. Germline V gene lookup returns CDR1 LNHNV and CDR2 YYDKDF (reference sequence). V lost 0 bases and J 4 bases, leaving 12 bases between the germline ends. CDR3 protein: CATSRDGGTVYGYTF. The CDR3 region has the DNA TGTGCCACCAGCAGAGATGGTGGGACCGTCTATGGCTACACCTTC.

A few counts support this clone. The V and J genes are TRBV10-3 and TRBJ1-5; TRBD1 might be the D (6 bases). This CDR3 contains 14 residues. Looked up from germline, CDR1 is ENHRY and CDR2 is SYGVKD. The V and J ends lost 2 bases and 1 base respectively, with 6 bases between them. CDR3 nucleotide sequence: TGTGCCATCAGTGAGGGACAGAGCAATCAGCCCCAGCATTTT. This sequence encodes CAISEGQSNQPQHF.

This chain links TRBV7-4 with TRBJ1-2, with 9 bases lining up with TRBD1. The germline V gene encodes CDR1 SGHVT and CDR2 SQSDAQ. With V trimmed by 6 bases and J by 5 bases, 7 bases remained unmatched. The CDR3 spans 14 residues. CDR3 in DNA: TGTGCCAGCAGGTCGGGACAGGGTTGGTATGGCTACACCTTC. Its translation: CASRSGQGWYGYTF. The full variable domain, with the rest looked up from reference TRBV7-4 and TRBJ1-2, is GAGVSQSPRYKVAKRGRDVALRCDSISGHVTLYWYRQTLGQGSEVLTYSQSDAQRDKSGRPSGRFSAERPERSVSTLKIQRTEQGDSAVYLCASRSGQGWYGYTFGSGTRLTVV.

The J gene is TRBJ2-3, the V gene TRBV30, with 7 bases aligning to TRBD1. Trimming took 3 bases from V and 6 from J; bases not matched to a gene: 0. There are 11 residues in the CDR3. Germline assignment: CDR1 GTSNPN and CDR2 SVGIG (reference sequence). The CDR3 spells CAWRTGDTQYF. CDR3 in DNA: TGTGCCTGGAGGACAGGGGATACGCAGTATTTT.

The chain carries TRBV7-9 and TRBJ1-6; D ambiguous. V was clipped by 5 bases and J by 6 bases, with 5 bases between them. CDR1 and CDR2 (germline): SEHNR, FQNEAQ (reference sequence). The CDR3 contains 12 residues. The CDR3 region is CASSGANSPLHF. CDR3 in DNA: TGTGCCAGCAGCGGAGCTAATTCACCCCTCCACTTT. Using reference TRBV7-9 and TRBJ1-6 for the parts outside the CDR3, the full variable domain is DTGVSQNPRHKITKRGQNVTFRCDPISEHNRLYWYRQTLGQGPEFLTYFQNEAQLEKSRLLSDRFSAERPKGSFSTLEIQRTEQGDSAMYLCASSGANSPLHFGNGTRLTVT.

V is TRBV6-5 and J is TRBJ1-2; D uncertain. The CDR3 extends over 14 amino acids. V was cut by 7 bases and J by 4 bases, with 16 bases left in between. The germline V gene encodes CDR1 MNHEY and CDR2 SVGAGI. CDR3 sequence (DNA): TGTGCCAGCACCCTACATCCTGGGAGCTATGGCTACACCTTC. Its protein product is CASTLHPGSYGYTF.

This clone has only one observation. CDR3 DNA: TGTGCCAGCACCCTTAGCGGGATTTCTATCGAAAGAAACACCATATATTTT. Amino acids: CASTLSGISIERNTIYF. V and J are TRBV7-9 and TRBJ1-3; no firm D call. Trimming shortened V by 7 bases and J by 5 bases, and 24 bases separated the two germline ends. The CDR3 is 17 amino acids. Germline V gene data show CDR1 as SEHNR and CDR2 as FQNEAQ (reference sequence).

V and J are TRBV7-3 and TRBJ1-5, with TRBD1 as a possible D gene (6 bases). The V and J ends lost 5 bases and 3 bases respectively, with 11 bases between them. CDR1 is SGHTA and CDR2 is FQGTGA in the germline V gene. The CDR3 is made up of 14 amino acids. CDR3 DNA sequence: TGTGCCAGCAGCGCGAGGGGGACCAATCAGCCCCAGCATTTT. This sequence encodes CASSARGTNQPQHF. Full variable domain (rest looked up from reference TRBV7-3 and TRBJ1-5): GAGVSQTPSNKVTEKGKYVELRCDPISGHTALYWYRQSLGQGPEFLIYFQGTGAADDSGLPNDRFFAVRPEGSVSTLKIQRTERGDSAVYLCASSARGTNQPQHFGDGTRLSIL.

CDR3 DNA sequence: TGTGCCAGCAGCATAGGGGGCGCTTCGTATGGCTACACCTTC. Protein product: CASSIGGASYGYTF. The V gene is TRBV4-2, the J gene TRBJ1-2, with 7 bases lining up with TRBD1. With V trimmed by 5 bases and J by 5 bases, 8 bases remained unmatched. The CDR3 is 14 residues long. CDR1 and CDR2 (germline): LGHNA, YNFKEQ.

V is TRBV6-6 and J is TRBJ1-5; TRBD1 is a possible D gene (5 bases). Per germline, CDR1 MNHNY and CDR2 SVGAGI (reference sequence). Trimming took off 5 bases at V and 5 bases at J, with 10 bases between the two ends. The CDR3 consists of 13 residues. The CDR3 spells CASSPGSHQPQHF. The CDR3 nucleotides read TGTGCCAGCAGTCCAGGGAGCCATCAGCCCCAGCATTTT.